Each of the 25 T cell receptor beta chains below was sequenced from the same sample in a study of T-cell reconstitution after alpha-beta-depleted transplantation in children. Preparing the TCRbeta library involved the use of unique molecular identifiers. MiXCR, run by TCRdb on the PCR reads, gives a single entry per CDR3 protein. The sample consists of 450,000 to 600,000 distinct CDR3 sequences, 13% of them appearing once. The sample here was PBMCs, mostly from graft donor cells, taken 360 days after TCRalphabeta/CD19-depleted stem cell transplant. Receptor source: a male patient younger than 18 who had a stem cell transplant for acute myeloid leukemia, so the T cells may come from the graft donor.

This clonotype was detected a few times. In DNA form, the CDR3 reads TGTGCCATCAGTGCGGGCCCAGTGTCTTACGAGCAGTACTTC. Its translation is CAISAGPVSYEQYF. V usage is TRBV10-3 and J usage is TRBJ2-7, with no clear D. Germline values: CDR1 ENHRY, CDR2 SYGVKD. The length of the CDR3 is 14 residues. V was clipped by 4 bases and J by 4 bases, with 14 bases between them.

V usage is TRBV12-3 or TRBV12-4 and J usage is TRBJ2-5; no definite D call. With 3 bases removed from V and 10 bases from J, the gap between germline ends came to 15 bases. The CDR3 totals 13 residues. CDR3 nucleotide sequence: TGTGCCAGCAGTTTTTTGCTCCCCATGGACCAGTACTTC. It translates to CASSFLLPMDQYF.

This clonotype was recorded at least ten times. The chain recombines TRBV29-1 with TRBJ2-1; possibly TRBD2 for D (5 bases). Between the trimmed V and J ends, which lost 1 base and 6 bases, there was a span of 10 bases. This CDR3 spans 13 amino acids. Germline values: CDR1 SQVTM, CDR2 ANQGSEA. CDR3 protein: CSVEGTVINEQFF. The DNA for the CDR3 is TGCAGCGTTGAAGGGACTGTGATCAATGAGCAGTTCTTC.

V is TRBV5-1 and J is TRBJ2-3; D might be TRBD1 (6 bases). The CDR3 consists of 15 residues. In germline, CDR1 is SGHRS, CDR2 YFSETQ. The ends were cut back, 2 bases at V and 3 bases at J, with 13 bases in the middle. The CDR3 DNA reads TGCGCCAGCAGCTTCCTACAGGGACGGACAGATACGCAGTATTTT. This codes for CASSFLQGRTDTQYF.

CDR3 in DNA: TGCAGCGTTAGGTCGGCTGGCTACGAGCAGTACTTC. Translated: CSVRSAGYEQYF. The rearrangement links TRBV29-1 to TRBJ2-7; no clear D. The germline V gene has CDR1 SQVTM and CDR2 ANQGSEA. Trimming stripped 5 bases from V and 3 bases from J, with 11 bases between. This CDR3 contains 12 residues.

This clonotype was observed many times. The V call is TRBV4-2, the J call TRBJ1-3; 7 bases are a match to TRBD1. Germline values: CDR1 LGHNA, CDR2 YNFKEQ. V lost 3 bases and J lost 3; bases outside the gene matches: 11. CDR3 length: 17 amino acids. The CDR3 protein is CASSHTETGWGGNTIYF. CDR3 DNA: TGTGCCAGCAGCCACACAGAGACAGGGTGGGGTGGAAACACCATATATTTT.

Ten or more counts support this clonotype. The chain joins TRBV28 to TRBJ2-1; TRBD1 matches 7 bases. V dropped 1 base and J dropped 7; count of bases not matched to a gene: 4. The CDR3 is made up of 14 amino acids. CDR1 is MDHEN and CDR2 is SYDVKM in the germline V gene. The chain's CDR3 is CASSLYRGQNEQFF. The CDR3 bases are TGTGCCAGCAGTTTATACAGGGGACAGAATGAGCAGTTCTTC.

This sequence joins TRBV12-3 or TRBV12-4 and TRBJ2-2; D may be TRBD2 (5 bases). V gave up 6 bases and J gave up 7 bases, with 12 bases separating them. CDR3 size: 13 residues. CDR3 residues: CASSPGLDGELFF. CDR3 sequence (DNA): TGTGCCAGCAGCCCCGGACTGGACGGGGAGCTGTTTTTT.

This clonotype came up many times. Sequence at one end of the junction differs from germline and may be a read error. The CDR3 loop reads CSVGGRQHVYGYSF. Written as DNA, the CDR3 is TGCAGCGTGGGCGGGCGGCAGCATGTCTATGGCTACAGCTTC. The chain employs TRBV29-1 and TRBJ1-2; no firm D call. CDR3 length: 14 residues. The germline gives CDR1 SQVTM, CDR2 ANQGSEA.

This sequence joins TRBV7-3 and TRBJ2-1, with D perhaps matching TRBD1 or TRBD2 (5 bases each). This CDR3 contains 14 residues. Germline V gene lookup returns CDR1 SGHTA and CDR2 FQGTGA. V was trimmed by 4 bases and J by 7 bases, leaving 14 bases between them. The CDR3 here is CASSSTGAANEQFF. The CDR3 bases are TGTGCCAGCAGCTCGACCGGGGCTGCTAATGAGCAGTTCTTC.

The chain uses TRBV20-1 and TRBJ2-7; a possible D gene is TRBD2 (5 bases). Per the germline V gene, CDR1 is DFQATT and CDR2 is SNEGSKA (reference sequence). This CDR3 is 15 amino acids long. V was pared by 0 bases and J by 4 bases, with 16 bases between. CDR3 sequence reads: CSARDPPPGIYEQYF. CDR3 bases: TGCAGTGCTAGAGACCCCCCTCCCGGGATTTACGAGCAGTACTTC.

This clonotype appeared a few times. The chain carries TRBV25-1 and TRBJ1-6; D is unresolved. Germline V gene sequence: CDR1 MGHDK, CDR2 SYGVNS. Trimming took off 4 bases at V and 4 bases at J, with 8 bases between the two ends. The CDR3 has 14 amino acids. The CDR3 DNA reads TGTGCCAGCAGTGTGGAAGTTTATAATTCACCCCTCCACTTT. This translates into CASSVEVYNSPLHF.

The CDR3 is CSVESSGYNTGELFF. DNA of the CDR3: TGCAGCGTTGAGTCCAGCGGGTATAACACCGGGGAGCTGTTTTTT. The J gene is TRBJ2-2, the V gene TRBV29-1, with D perhaps TRBD2 (6 bases). The germline V gene encodes CDR1 SQVTM and CDR2 ANQGSEA. The CDR3 consists of 15 residues. Trimming stripped 3 bases from V and 2 bases from J, with 13 bases between.

This chain connects TRBV7-9 to TRBJ2-1, with 7 bases matching TRBD1. Germline V lookup: CDR1 SEHNR, CDR2 FQNEAQ (reference sequence). The CDR3 spans 17 residues. The V and J ends lost 5 bases and 8 bases, in that order; junction bases with no gene match: 18. CDR3 DNA: TGTGCCAGCAGCCTACGGTCCAAGGGGGCCGTGTTGGATGAGCAGTTCTTC. Translation: CASSLRSKGAVLDEQFF. The whole variable domain, filled in from reference TRBV7-9 and TRBJ2-1, reads DTGVSQNPRHKITKRGQNVTFRCDPISEHNRLYWYRQTLGQGPEFLTYFQNEAQLEKSRLLSDRFSAERPKGSFSTLEIQRTEQGDSAMYLCASSLRSKGAVLDEQFFGPGTRLTVL.

This clonotype occurred a few times. The chain is built from TRBV20-1 and TRBJ2-2; 11 nucleotides align to TRBD2. CDR3 length: 14 amino acids. CDR1 DFQATT and CDR2 SNEGSKA come from the germline V gene (reference sequence). The V and J ends lost 2 bases and 6 bases, in that order; junction bases with no gene match: 2. This chain's CDR3 is CSARTSGSAGELFF. The CDR3 region has the DNA TGCAGTGCTAGAACTAGCGGGAGTGCCGGGGAGCTGTTTTTT.

This clonotype was counted a few times. The V call is TRBV29-1, the J call TRBJ1-3; the D gene is possibly TRBD1 (5 bases). The germline V gene has CDR1 SQVTM and CDR2 ANQGSEA. This CDR3 contains 17 residues. Trimming shortened V by 6 bases and J by 1 base, and 22 bases separated the two germline ends. The CDR3 sequence is CSVLWQGTPWSGNTIYF. The CDR3 region has the DNA TGCAGCGTCCTTTGGCAGGGAACCCCATGGTCTGGAAACACCATATATTTT. The full variable domain, in which reference TRBV29-1 and TRBJ1-3 provide the parts outside the CDR3, is SAVISQKPSRDICQRGTSLTIQCQVDSQVTMMFWYRQQPGQSLTLIATANQGSEATYESGFVIDKFPISRPNLTFSTLTVSNMSPEDSSIYLCSVLWQGTPWSGNTIYFGEGSWLTVV.

This clonotype was observed at least ten times. V gene TRBV3-1 combines with J gene TRBJ2-1, with D uncertain. The CDR3 consists of 13 residues. CDR1 is LGHDT and CDR2 is YNNKEL in the germline V gene (reference sequence). Trimming removed 0 bases at V and 6 bases at J, with 6 bases between. The CDR3 nucleotides read TGTGCCAGCAGCCAAGAGTGGGGCAATGAGCAGTTCTTC. It yields the protein CASSQEWGNEQFF.

This clonotype was detected only a few times. The rearrangement uses TRBV12-3 or TRBV12-4 and TRBJ2-7, with D possibly being TRBD2 (6 bases). This CDR3 is 14 amino acids long. The V gene lost 3 bases and the J gene lost 3 bases, with 12 bases spanning the gap. The CDR3 spells CASSFIAASYEQYF. For the CDR3, the DNA is TGTGCCAGCAGTTTCATAGCGGCAAGCTACGAGCAGTACTTC.

V gene TRBV20-1 combines with J gene TRBJ2-7, with D hard to call. The V and J ends lost 1 base and 2 bases respectively, with 6 bases between them. CDR1 is DFQATT and CDR2 is SNEGSKA in the germline V gene (reference sequence). The CDR3 is 12 residues long. CDR3 sequence (DNA): TGCAGTGCTAGAGTCGAGCCCTACGAGCAGTACTTC. It codes for CSARVEPYEQYF.

The chain has TRBV7-6 and TRBJ1-2, with a possible D match to TRBD1 (5 bases). CDR3 length equals 15 residues. Trimming removed 1 base at V and 3 bases at J, with 12 bases between. Germline V gene sequence: CDR1 SGHVS, CDR2 FNYEAQ. The CDR3 loop is CASSLGAGFDYGYTF. The CDR3 region has the DNA TGTGCCAGCAGCTTAGGGGCAGGGTTTGACTATGGCTACACCTTC.

This clonotype turned up a few times. The CDR3 loop reads CASSPIAGASYNEQFF. CDR3 DNA sequence: TGTGCCAGCAGCCCTATAGCGGGAGCATCCTACAATGAGCAGTTCTTC. The chain joins TRBV7-3 to TRBJ2-1; TRBD2 aligns across 9 bases. The trim removed 5 bases at V and 1 base at J, leaving 6 bases unmatched. Germline CDR1 and CDR2: SGHTA and FQGTGA. This CDR3 comprises 16 residues.

The table lists this clonotype with a few counts. The chain recombines TRBV27 with TRBJ1-1; D possibly corresponds to TRBD1 (5 bases). V was shortened by 2 bases and J by 5 bases, with 21 bases between the two germline ends. Germline CDR1 reads MNHEY; CDR2 reads SMNVEV (reference sequence). The CDR3 consists of 17 residues. The CDR3 nucleotides read TGTGCCAGCAGTTTAGGGTTACCGGGACCCCGAGGGACTGAAGCTTTCTTT. It specifies CASSLGLPGPRGTEAFF.

This clonotype was detected ten times or more. J is TRBJ2-7 and V is TRBV20-1; 8 bases map to TRBD1. The CDR3 has 14 residues. Germline V CDR1 and CDR2: DFQATT, SNEGSKA (reference sequence). Germline trimming cut 3 bases from V and 3 bases from J; bases unmatched to any gene: 7. In DNA form, the CDR3 reads TGCAGTGCTAGGATCGACAGGGGAAGCTACGAGCAGTACTTC. As protein: CSARIDRGSYEQYF.

The V call is TRBV5-1, the J call TRBJ2-5; 8 positions match TRBD2. Germline V gene lookup returns CDR1 SGHRS and CDR2 YFSETQ. The CDR3 spans 15 residues. Trimming took 1 base from V and 5 from J; bases not matched to a gene: 7. In DNA form, the CDR3 reads TGCGCCAGCAGCTTGATTAGCGGGACCCGGGAGACCCAGTACTTC. Residues: CASSLISGTRETQYF.

This clonotype has a count of ten or more. The chain couples TRBV21-1 to TRBJ2-5; TRBD2 is taken as the D call from the table, unchecked against the DNA. TRBV21-1 is a pseudogene segment. The CDR3 is made up of 18 amino acids. The CDR3 loop is CASSKGGSGTFFRETQYF. The CDR3 nucleotides are TGTGCCAGCAGCAAAGGGGGTAGCGGGACGTTTTTTAGAGAGACCCAGTACTTC.